Given below is one T cell receptor (beta chain) in context. Its target is not known. The sample belongs to a study of long-term antiretroviral therapy in people with HIV. Study conclusions and caveats: ART adherence, viral resistance and therapy changes were undocumented.

Sequencing used immunoSEQ v3.0 at survey level. Profiling relied on immunoSEQ multiplex PCR, and the TCRdb table lists in-frame clones only, not all of them. This sample has 30,000 to 40,000 clones; just under 95% occur once, and the top ten carry roughly 3.9%. This CDR3 spans 15 amino acids. CDR1 is SGHNT and CDR2 is YYREEE in the germline V gene (reference sequence). V dropped 4 bases and J dropped 8; count of bases not matched to a gene: 10. This TCR derives from a woman between 45 and 65 years old with HIV. The rearrangement links TRBV5-4 to TRBJ1-4, with TRBD1 identical over 8 bases. The sequencing used unsorted PBMCs, collected 4.1 years after starting antiretroviral therapy. The CDR3: CASSGGQGIAEKLFF. The CDR3, as DNA: TGTGCCAGCAGCGGAGGACAGGGTATAGCGGAAAAACTGTTTTTT.